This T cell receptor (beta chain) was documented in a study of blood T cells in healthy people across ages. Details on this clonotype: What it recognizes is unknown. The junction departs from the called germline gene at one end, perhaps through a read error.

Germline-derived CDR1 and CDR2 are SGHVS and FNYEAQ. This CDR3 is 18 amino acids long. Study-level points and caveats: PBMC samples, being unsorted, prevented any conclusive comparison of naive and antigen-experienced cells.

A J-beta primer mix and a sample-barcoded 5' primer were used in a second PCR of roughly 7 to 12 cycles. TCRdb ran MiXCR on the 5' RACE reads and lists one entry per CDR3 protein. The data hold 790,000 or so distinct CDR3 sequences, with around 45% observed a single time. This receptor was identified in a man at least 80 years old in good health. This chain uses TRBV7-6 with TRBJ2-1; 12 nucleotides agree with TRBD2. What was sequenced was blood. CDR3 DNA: TGTGCCAGCAGCGAGGCGGGGGGGACTAGCGGGTCGGCCGGTGAGCCGTTCTTC. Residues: CASSEAGGTSGSAGEPFF.